Listed here is a single TCR beta chain. Its antigen target is currently unknown. No base quality information exists; no much larger clone differs at one position. Genomic DNA was isolated from the sorted cells so that the TCRbeta CDR3 region could be sequenced. TCRbeta CDR3 regions were sequenced using the immunoSEQ Assay. As stored in TCRdb, this immuneACCESS dataset retains in-frame rearrangements with V and J assigned. A fraction of the clones does not appear; measured against another copy, unresolved V genes explain less than half of the discrepancy, and the remainder lacks a known reason. Across this sample there are some 70,000 clones, with more than 70% seen only once. Clones ranked in the top ten supply around 8.2% of the sample. The trial excluded patients who had a history of autoimmune disease or were on systemic immunosuppression. Peripheral blood for TCR sequencing was collected from all dose cohorts at baseline, on cycle 4 day 1, and on cycle 7 day 1. The samples were drawn from a first-in-human, open-label, multicenter phase I dose-escalation trial of ivuxolimab. The trial enrolled adults with locally advanced or metastatic head and neck squamous cell, hepatocellular, melanoma or renal cell carcinoma. Before TCR sequencing, CD4+ and CD8+ T cells were separately sorted from peripheral blood.

These data originate in a study of OX40 agonist ivuxolimab in advanced cancers. In the study overall: The costimulatory receptor OX40 (CD134) was targeted by ivuxolimab, a fully human IgG2 agonistic monoclonal antibody. Three dose-escalation patients achieved partial responses, one with hepatocellular carcinoma and two with cutaneous melanoma. Intravenous ivuxolimab was administered to patients every 2 weeks at six dose levels: 0.01, 0.1, 0.3, 1.5, 3 and 10 mg/kg. The purpose of peripheral TCRbeta sequencing was to test whether ivuxolimab changed TCR sequence diversity and led to clonal T-cell expansion. The paper reports the monotherapy dose-escalation portion (N of about 50 patients) of the phase I ivuxolimab trial. A male proportion of roughly 85% and a mean age of 60 years, ranging from 23 to 79, were recorded for the dose-escalation cohort. Prior anti-PD-1, anti-PD-L1 or anti-CTLA-4 therapy was permitted, and approximately 40% of dose-escalation patients had received checkpoint inhibitors. Of the 50 to 55 dose-escalation patients, hepatocellular carcinoma was present in some 19, melanoma in approximately 15, renal cell carcinoma in 9 and head and neck cancer in 9.

Via the germline V gene (reference sequence), CDR1 is GTSNPN and CDR2 SVGIG. V lost 2 bases and J lost 1 base; the stretch between them is 12 bases long. Measured from the cysteine to the phenylalanine, the CDR3 is 14 residues long. The only DNA kept is the CDR3, 42 bases in frame from the first base. Here is what the overall study found, with its caveats: The antigen specificity of the peripheral T cells that underwent clonal expansion was not determined. Partial responders in the 0.1-3.0 mg/kg groups had among the lowest normalized peripheral clonal expansion, especially among CD8+ T cells. Clonal expansion of both CD4+ and CD8+ blood T cells was observed from baseline to week 6 at doses 0.1 to 3.0 mg/kg. After ivuxolimab, CD8+ T cells had more expanded clones than CD4+ T cells on average. Low levels of normalized T-cell clonal expansion were also seen in some patients who did not respond.

Here the chain combines TRBV30 and TRBJ2-7; the D gene assignment is ambiguous. The source was CD4+ or CD8+ T cells sorted from blood, collected in a trial of the OX40 agonist ivuxolimab. This TCR was recovered from an adult with an advanced solid tumor such as melanoma, head and neck, liver or kidney cancer. The CDR3 has the sequence CAWSLSVVSYEQYF. The nucleotide sequence reads as follows: TGTGCCTGGAGTTTATCGGTCGTTTCCTACGAGCAGTACTTC.